This T cell receptor beta chain is drawn from a study of CXCR3-negative and CXCR3-positive naive CD8 T cells. The libraries of TRB cDNA were prepared using 5' RACE with UMI labels. TCRdb reanalyzed the 5' RACE reads and collapses them to one entry per CDR3 protein, without DNA. The sample's table shows roughly 8,200 distinct CDR3 sequences. Within the CD8+ T cell compartment, naive cells were CD45RO-CCR7+CD27+CD95-. Germline values: CDR1 ENHRY, CDR2 SYGVKD. The CDR3 is 22 amino acids. This clonotype shows up as medium-sized by frequency. The antigen is not known. Study conclusions and caveats: The study found more hydrophobic TRB CDR3s in CXCR3-positive naive cells than in CXCR3-negative naive cells. For naive cells, CXCR3-negative and CXCR3-positive subsets had similar TRBV-TRBJ usage; for memory cells, usage differed. Across naive subsets, surface CD5 expression was comparable, and TCR strength was inferred from properties of the TRB CDR3.

The sequenced sample consisted of naive CXCR3- CD8+ T cells from blood. Sample subset: CD45RO-CCR7+CD27+CD95- naive CD8+ T cells lacking CXCR3 (TNR3-). The V call is TRBV10-3, the J call TRBJ2-3; the TRBD2 assignment by TCRdb is unverifiable without DNA. This clonotype was sampled from a human donor in good health. Some clones in this sample may be carry-over from other donors' samples. The CDR3: CAISESTTGRQREGLRSDTQYF.